This entry lists 22 T cell receptor beta chains sequenced from one sample in a study of CD8 T cells in ankylosing spondylitis. Findings and limits, study-wide: A motif of eight highly homologous TCR beta variants was seen as apparently characteristic of ankylosing spondylitis blood.

TCRdb processed the 5' RACE reads anew with MiXCR; each CDR3 protein has one entry. The sample comprises around 770,000 distinct CDR3 sequences, 12% of which are singletons, and approximately 0.51% rests with the top ten. For these TCRs, the target antigens are not known. The sample was blood, either unsorted or a sorted T cell fraction (not recorded which). These TCRs come from a male donor with ankylosing spondylitis.

The chain joins TRBV6-6 to TRBJ2-7; D is unresolved. The CDR3 has 13 residues. V lost 4 bases, J lost 0 bases, and 7 bases lay in between. Germline assignment: CDR1 MNHNY and CDR2 SVGAGI (reference sequence). In DNA, the CDR3 is TGTGCCAGCAGTTCTGTTAGCTCCTACGAGCAGTACTTC. As protein: CASSSVSSYEQYF.

This chain uses TRBV29-1 with TRBJ1-2; 8 bases are a match to TRBD1. Germline CDR1 SQVTM, CDR2 ANQGSEA. J gave up 4 bases and V 4 bases, and 8 bases lay outside the gene matches. This CDR3 region has 14 residues. In DNA, the CDR3 is TGCAGCGTTGGAGGCCGGGACAGGCTCTATGGCTACACCTTC. As protein: CSVGGRDRLYGYTF.

The V gene is TRBV9, the J gene TRBJ2-1, with 9 nucleotides matching TRBD2. Germline V gene sequence: CDR1 SGDLS, CDR2 YYNGEE. V gave up 0 bases and J gave up 9 bases; unmatched junction bases: 10. The CDR3 contains 16 residues. Here the CDR3 reads CASSVAGGGAGGEQFF. The CDR3 coding sequence is TGTGCCAGCAGCGTAGCAGGCGGGGGGGCCGGCGGTGAGCAGTTCTTC. Combining the CDR3 with reference TRBV9 and TRBJ2-1 gives the whole variable domain DSGVTQTPKHLITATGQRVTLRCSPRSGDLSVYWYQQSLDQGLQFLIQYYNGEERAKGNILERFSAQQFPDLHSELNLSSLELGDSALYFCASSVAGGGAGGEQFFGPGTRLTVL.

The rearrangement joins TRBV29-1 to TRBJ1-1, with a tentative D call TRBD1 (5 bases). The CDR3 is 16 residues long. Germline values: CDR1 SQVTM, CDR2 ANQGSEA. V was trimmed by 0 bases and J by 11 bases, leaving 25 bases between them. This chain's CDR3 is CSVEDQRGGGTERAFF. CDR3 DNA: TGCAGCGTTGAAGATCAGCGAGGTGGCGGGACCGAACGGGCTTTCTTT.

The chain employs TRBV20-1 and TRBJ2-2, with D tentatively TRBD1 (6 bases). V was clipped by 6 bases and J by 3 bases, with 11 bases between them. The CDR3 is 13 residues long. Looked up from germline, CDR1 is DFQATT and CDR2 is SNEGSKA (reference sequence). The CDR3 sequence: CSASDRDTGELFF. DNA for the CDR3: TGCAGTGCATCGGACAGAGACACCGGGGAGCTGTTTTTT.

This clonotype was recorded a few times. The chain joins TRBV11-2 to TRBJ2-1; 10 positions match TRBD2. Germline V gene sequence: CDR1 SGHAT, CDR2 FQNNGV. The length of the CDR3 is 15 residues. J gave up 8 bases and V 3 bases, and 7 bases lay outside the gene matches. The CDR3, as DNA: TGTGCCAGCAGCTTCCCGGGACTAGCGTCGTATGAGCAGTTCTTC. Protein: CASSFPGLASYEQFF.

In this sample, this clonotype turned up many times. The chain carries TRBV20-1 and TRBJ2-1, with 7 bases that match TRBD1. V shed 2 bases, J shed 2 bases, and the junction held 3 bases outside the gene matches. Per germline, CDR1 DFQATT and CDR2 SNEGSKA (reference sequence). The CDR3 sequence is 14 residues long. CDR3 protein: CSARRDRAYNEQFF. The DNA for the CDR3 is TGCAGTGCTAGACGGGACAGAGCCTACAATGAGCAGTTCTTC.

The chain recombines TRBV6-1 with TRBJ2-5, with a weak D call TRBD2 (7 bases). CDR1 MNHNS and CDR2 SASEGT come from the germline V gene. The CDR3 runs 15 residues. Trimming took 10 bases from V and 2 from J, leaving 20 bases between them. This chain's CDR3 is CAIGGGGYWQETQYF. The DNA for the CDR3 is TGTGCCATAGGGGGGGGCGGGTACTGGCAAGAGACCCAGTACTTC.

The chain employs TRBV7-2 and TRBJ2-3; 9 bases are a match to TRBD1. The CDR3 totals 16 residues. V gave up 3 bases and J gave up 2 bases; unmatched junction bases: 6. Looked up from germline, CDR1 is SGHTA and CDR2 is FQGNSA. Here the CDR3 reads CASSLDRGLITDTQYF. DNA for the CDR3: TGTGCCAGCAGCTTGGACAGGGGTCTTATCACAGATACGCAGTATTTT.

This chain connects TRBV4-2 to TRBJ2-1, with 10 nucleotides matching TRBD2. CDR1 and CDR2 (germline): LGHNA, YNFKEQ. The V segment lost 1 base and the J segment 1 base; nucleotides outside the gene matches: 4. The length of the CDR3 is 17 residues. CDR3 nucleotides: TGTGCCAGCAGCCAAGCTAGCGGGGGTGGGTCCTACAATGAGCAGTTCTTC. The encoded protein is CASSQASGGGSYNEQFF.

The gene calls are TRBV7-9 and TRBJ2-5; D possibly corresponds to TRBD2 (5 bases). The germline gives CDR1 SEHNR, CDR2 FQNEAQ (reference sequence). The CDR3 loop spans 15 amino acids. V lost 1 base to trimming and J lost 4 bases, with 13 bases between them. Here the CDR3 reads CASSLERRPVETQYF. For the CDR3, the DNA is TGTGCCAGCAGCTTAGAACGGAGGCCGGTAGAGACCCAGTACTTC.

This clonotype has at least ten counts. The chain carries TRBV9 and TRBJ1-2; D is undetermined. CDR1 and CDR2 (germline): SGDLS, YYNGEE. This CDR3 is 14 amino acids long. The V gene lost 3 bases and the J gene lost 3 bases, with 12 bases spanning the gap. The CDR3 spells CASSAERRDYGYTF. CDR3 bases: TGTGCCAGCAGCGCCGAGAGAAGGGACTATGGCTACACCTTC. Filled out from reference TRBV9 and TRBJ1-2, the complete variable domain reads DSGVTQTPKHLITATGQRVTLRCSPRSGDLSVYWYQQSLDQGLQFLIQYYNGEERAKGNILERFSAQQFPDLHSELNLSSLELGDSALYFCASSAERRDYGYTFGSGTRLTVV.

The CDR3 region is CSAQTGTSTDTQYF. CDR3 nucleotides: TGCAGCGCCCAGACAGGGACAAGCACAGATACGCAGTATTTT. The chain has TRBV29-1 and TRBJ2-3; TRBD1 aligns across 7 bases. This CDR3 is 14 amino acids long. Per the germline V gene, CDR1 is SQVTM and CDR2 is ANQGSEA. Trimming took 7 bases from V and 0 from J; bases not matched to a gene: 7.

V gene TRBV5-1 combines with J gene TRBJ1-6; D not resolved. V lost 5 bases, J lost 11 bases, and 11 bases lay in between. The CDR3 runs 12 residues. Germline lookup yields CDR1 SGHRS and CDR2 YFSETQ. CDR3 in amino acids: CASSVKGTPLHF. Here the CDR3 DNA reads TGCGCCAGCAGTGTCAAGGGTACACCCCTCCACTTT.

This clonotype was found a few times. The chain joins TRBV12-3 or TRBV12-4 to TRBJ1-3; D remains unclear. The CDR3 totals 15 residues. Trimming stripped 5 bases from V and 3 bases from J, with 14 bases between. The CDR3 DNA sequence: TGTGCCAGCAGTCACCGGACCCGGATTGGAAACACCATATATTTT. Amino acid sequence: CASSHRTRIGNTIYF.

This chain's CDR3 is CASSPYTGHGNEKLFF. CDR3 coding DNA: TGCGCCAGCAGCCCGTATACGGGACATGGGAATGAAAAACTGTTTTTT. V and J are TRBV4-3 and TRBJ1-4; a weak D match, TRBD1 (6 bases). Trimming stripped 4 bases from V and 5 bases from J, with 17 bases between. Germline assignment: CDR1 LGHNA and CDR2 YSLEER. CDR3 length: 16 residues.

The V gene is TRBV29-1, the J gene TRBJ2-3; the match to TRBD2 covers 10 bases. The CDR3 totals 14 residues. Germline loops: CDR1 SQVTM, CDR2 ANQGSEA. V lost 4 bases to trimming and J lost 2 bases; unmatched junction nucleotides: 3. The chain's CDR3 is CSVGTSGITDTQYF. CDR3 DNA: TGCAGCGTTGGGACTAGCGGAATCACAGATACGCAGTATTTT.

In its sample, this clonotype was seen a few times. The J gene is TRBJ2-2, the V gene TRBV20-1; 8 bases map to TRBD1. Germline V gene data show CDR1 as DFQATT and CDR2 as SNEGSKA (reference sequence). This CDR3 comprises 12 residues. CDR3 sequence (DNA): TGCAGCTGGACAGGGAGAGCCGGGGAGCTGTTTTTT. Protein sequence: CSWTGRAGELFF.

The rearrangement uses TRBV5-1 and TRBJ1-4; 7 bases align to TRBD1. Germline lookup yields CDR1 SGHRS and CDR2 YFSETQ. The V gene end was trimmed by 4 bases and the J gene end by 6 bases; junction bases not matched to a gene: 3. This CDR3 is built from 13 residues. The CDR3 DNA is TGCGCCAGCAGCATCGGGACAGATGAAAAACTGTTTTTT. Translating gives CASSIGTDEKLFF.

The chain has TRBV5-1 and TRBJ1-6, with a possible D match to TRBD1 (5 bases). The germline CDR1 and CDR2 sequences are SGHRS and YFSETQ. V lost 4 bases and J lost 8, with 16 bases in between. CDR3 length equals 15 residues. The CDR3 DNA follows: TGCGCCAGCAGCCCGGGGGACGTAGGATATTCACCCCTCCACTTT. Its protein is CASSPGDVGYSPLHF.

This clonotype was seen ten or more times. This chain's CDR3 is CASSLTRPGTQYF. CDR3 coding DNA: TGTGCCAGCAGCTTAACACGACCAGGGACCCAGTACTTC. This chain joins TRBV7-2 and TRBJ2-5; D is unresolved. This CDR3 has 13 residues. Deletions cut 2 bases from V and 7 bases from J, with 11 bases between. CDR1 and CDR2 (germline): SGHTA, FQGNSA.

This chain joins TRBV20-1 and TRBJ2-5; weak D call: TRBD1 (6 bases). This CDR3 region has 14 residues. The ends were cut back, 3 bases at V and 7 bases at J, with 18 bases in the middle. CDR1 is DFQATT and CDR2 is SNEGSKA in the germline V gene (reference sequence). CDR3 sequence (DNA): TGCAGTGCTAGCTTTAGGACAGTACCAGGGACCCAGTACTTC. Encoded protein: CSASFRTVPGTQYF.